A selection of T cell receptor beta chains follows, all from one sample in a study of blood T cells in healthy people across ages. TCRdb fed the 5' RACE reads into MiXCR, producing one record per CDR3 protein. The profile shows 1.5 million to 2 million distinct CDR3 sequences, 40% to 55% of them singletons. Sequencing was done on a sample of blood. The receptors derive from a woman aged 40 to 50 in good health. Both conserved end residues are part of each CDR3. Fields, in order: CDR3 protein, CDR3 DNA, D gene, J gene, clone size, V gene. D genes are given only for firm matches. Part of the rows lack a size; the others show once, few, many or a class for expanded clones.

CASSFRLAGEARQETQYF	TGCGCCAGCAGCTTTCGGCTAGCGGGGGAGGCCCGCCAAGAGACCCAGTACTTC	TRBD2	TRBJ2-5	few	TRBV5-1
CASSPNPRIDRGHTGELFF	TGTGCCAGCTCACCTAACCCGAGAATCGACAGGGGCCACACCGGGGAGCTGTTTTTT	TRBD1	TRBJ2-2	.	TRBV18
CASSEYPGQGNQETQYF	TGTGCCAGCAGTGAATATCCGGGACAGGGGAACCAAGAGACCCAGTACTTC	TRBD1	TRBJ2-5	.	TRBV6-1
CASSEATTPFYEQYF	TGTGCCAGCAGTGAAGCGACCACCCCATTCTACGAGCAGTACTTC	.	TRBJ2-7	.	TRBV27
CSVGKIGRDYEQYF	TGCAGCGTCGGAAAGATAGGACGGGACTACGAGCAGTACTTC	.	TRBJ2-7	.	TRBV29-1
CASTSGSAGLAGTDTQYF	TGCGCCAGCACCTCCGGCAGTGCGGGACTAGCGGGCACAGATACGCAGTATTTT	TRBD2	TRBJ2-3	few	TRBV5-1
CGVDQLDGYTF	TGCGGCGTTGATCAACTTGATGGCTACACCTTC	.	TRBJ1-2	.	TRBV29-1
CASTLAGSTDTQYF	TGTGCCAGCACCCTAGCGGGAAGCACAGATACGCAGTATTTT	TRBD2	TRBJ2-3	few	TRBV7-2
CASSLPGQGCGYTF	TGTGCCAGCAGCTTACCGGGACAGGGGTGTGGCTACACCTTC	TRBD1	TRBJ1-2	.	TRBV28
CASSLVAGTGGNQPQHF	TGTGCCAGCAGTTTAGTGGCGGGCACCGGAGGCAATCAGCCCCAGCATTTT	.	TRBJ1-5	.	TRBV12-3/TRBV12-4
CASSKPGTGDQETQYF	TGTGCCAGCAGTAAACCCGGGACAGGGGATCAAGAGACCCAGTACTTC	TRBD1	TRBJ2-5	.	TRBV28
CSARDEIAGHTDTQYF	TGCAGTGCTAGAGATGAGATAGCGGGCCACACAGATACGCAGTATTTT	TRBD2	TRBJ2-3	.	TRBV20-1
CASSRQHSGANVLTF	TGTGCCAGCAGTCGTCAGCATTCTGGGGCCAACGTCCTGACTTTC	.	TRBJ2-6	few	TRBV11-2
CSVEAGTGLAETQYF	TGCAGCGTTGAAGCAGGGACAGGGTTGGCAGAGACCCAGTACTTC	TRBD1	TRBJ2-5	.	TRBV29-1
CASSIRQGSSYNEQFF	TGCGCCAGCAGCATACGACAGGGGAGCTCCTACAATGAGCAGTTCTTC	TRBD1	TRBJ2-1	.	TRBV5-1
CAISQRSGQGPADTQYF	TGTGCCATCAGTCAGAGGTCGGGACAGGGGCCCGCAGATACGCAGTATTTT	TRBD1	TRBJ2-3	.	TRBV10-3
CASSSSGGSLNTEAFF	TGTGCCAGCAGCTCGTCAGGGGGCTCCTTGAACACTGAAGCTTTCTTT	TRBD1	TRBJ1-1	.	TRBV7-2
CASSRAAGTSYEQYF	TGCGCCAGCAGCCGAGCAGCGGGGACCTCGTACGAGCAGTACTTC	TRBD2	TRBJ2-7	few	TRBV4-3
CASSEGTGVQETQYF	TGTGCCAGCAGTGAAGGAACAGGCGTCCAAGAGACCCAGTACTTC	.	TRBJ2-5	.	TRBV6-1
CASSVTGFGYTF	TGTGCCAGCAGTGTAACAGGGTTTGGCTACACCTTC	.	TRBJ1-2	.	TRBV2
CASSVGPPGNYGYTF	TGTGCCAGCAGCGTAGGACCCCCGGGTAACTATGGCTACACCTTC	.	TRBJ1-2	.	TRBV9
CASSLSRQGAGEQFF	TGTGCCAGCAGCTTAAGCCGCCAGGGGGCGGGTGAGCAGTTCTTC	TRBD1	TRBJ2-1	.	TRBV7-9
CASSYVLYEQYF	TGTGCCAGCAGTTATGTTCTCTACGAGCAGTACTTC	.	TRBJ2-7	.	TRBV28
CASSDTHEQYF	TGTGCCAGCAGTGATACCCACGAGCAGTACTTC	.	TRBJ2-7	.	TRBV6-1
CASSYSGGPSVGYNEQFF	TGTGCCAGCAGCTACAGCGGGGGGCCCTCTGTAGGCTACAATGAGCAGTTCTTC	TRBD2	TRBJ2-1	.	TRBV7-9